The 3 T cell receptor beta chains below were found in one sample sequenced in a study of cytomegalovirus exposure and HLA in healthy donors. The study ran its PCR with 60 Vbeta and 13 Jbeta primers. Sequencing was performed with immunoSEQ multiplex PCR; in TCRdb, only in-frame clones are kept and a portion is missing. The sample has about 140,000 clones, just under 90% seen once. Sequencing was carried out using PBMCs. All receptors come from a woman aged 25 to 39 in good health and CMV-seronegative.

This chain uses TRBV13 with TRBJ1-1; a possible D gene is TRBD1 (6 bases). Germline V gene lookup returns CDR1 PRHDT and CDR2 FYEKMQ (reference sequence). V was shortened by 8 bases and J by 3 bases, with 13 bases between the two germline ends. The CDR3 runs to 13 residues. The CDR3 sequence: CASGRGVYTEAFF. CDR3 in DNA: TGTGCCAGCGGGAGGGGGGTATACACTGAAGCTTTCTTT.

This clone was seen a handful of times. The CDR3 here is CASSQTLGGGPYEQYF. In DNA form, the CDR3 reads TGCGCCAGCAGCCAAACCCTGGGCGGGGGACCCTACGAGCAGTACTTC. The chain links TRBV4-1 to TRBJ2-7, with 7 bases aligning to TRBD2. The J segment lost 2 bases and the V segment lost 2 bases, leaving 9 bases of the junction unmatched. This CDR3 is built from 16 residues. CDR1 MGHRA and CDR2 YSYEKL come from the germline V gene.

The V gene is TRBV7-9, the J gene TRBJ1-1; D is perhaps TRBD1 (5 bases). The germline gives CDR1 SEHNR, CDR2 FQNEAQ (reference sequence). The ends were cut back, 3 bases at V and 1 base at J, with 12 bases in the middle. This CDR3 spans 15 amino acids. CDR3 loop: CASSFGQGWNTEAFF. The CDR3 region has the DNA TGTGCCAGCAGCTTTGGGCAGGGATGGAACACTGAAGCTTTCTTT.